This entry is about one T cell receptor (beta chain). Only one count was recorded for this clonotype. Its antigen remains unidentified. Nothing much larger sits one base from this clone, and base qualities are not available. A single read counts as weak evidence. Including the terminal cysteine and phenylalanine, the CDR3 comprises 12 residues. The kept DNA is CDR3 alone, 36 bases in frame from the first base. Deletion took 6 bases off V and 7 bases off J, with a span of 10 bases between the germline ends. The data belong to a study of T cell repertoires in cytomegalovirus infection (dated by TCRdb to between 2018 and 2021). The study in broad terms: Peptide stimulations targeted recently identified HLA-C-restricted CMV epitopes, whose presentation resists viral immunomodulation, together with well-studied HLA-B-restricted epitopes. Donor HLA type was relevant to the analysis, as public TCR beta signatures indicated carriage of CMV infection together with the matching HLA type. Broader findings and caveats from the paper: The ex vivo response was dominated by HLA-C-restricted CMV-specific TCR beta clonotypes, which also provided the single most frequent clonotype in two of eight donors. Cumulative frequency of public TCR beta family members discriminated carriers of CMV infection plus the relevant HLA type in this cohort and an independent approximately 340-donor cohort.

In light of the paper, this sample's treatment or condition label describes: in vitro stimulation with specific CMV peptide epitopes to enrich CMV-specific T cells. TCRdb shows the sequencer as Illumina HiSeq 1500. The public reads were reanalyzed by TCRdb: fastp trimming at Q25, MiXCR alignment, in-frame beta chains only. Each entry merges the rows of one CDR3 protein and shows their most common DNA and genes. This sample comprises fewer than 650,000 distinct CDR3 sequences, approximately 40% of them detected only once. The ten largest clones represent around 48% of the sample. The chain links TRBV12-3 or TRBV12-4 with TRBJ2-4; there is no confident call for the D gene. The source is a human donor in good health (CMV status not recorded). Some clones in this sample may be carry-over from other donors' samples. The specimen was cultured PBMCs, collected from culture after CMV antigen stimulation. The nucleotide sequence is TGTGCCAGCAGCCGGGCCCAGAACATTCAGTACTTC. The encoded protein is CASSRAQNIQYF.